The present TCR beta chain was sequenced within a study of blood T cell repertoires in COVID-19. This CDR3 has 15 amino acids. Per germline, CDR1 LNHDA and CDR2 SQIVND (reference sequence). The ends lost 4 bases at V and 6 bases at J; junction bases unmatched: 5. The repertoire was sequenced with immunoSEQ multiplex PCR; TCRdb's copy has only in-frame clones and lacks some. Counted here are about 87,000 clones, 75% occurring once; the ten biggest clones make up about 4.2%. The chain links TRBV19 to TRBJ1-4; 10 nucleotides agree with TRBD1. The sequence derives from a woman between 45 and 65 years old with acute or convalescent COVID-19. The specimen sequenced was peripheral blood. The CDR3 spells CASSRRTGGYEKLFF. CDR3 nucleotide sequence: TGTGCCAGTAGTAGAAGGACAGGGGGGTATGAAAAACTGTTTTTT.